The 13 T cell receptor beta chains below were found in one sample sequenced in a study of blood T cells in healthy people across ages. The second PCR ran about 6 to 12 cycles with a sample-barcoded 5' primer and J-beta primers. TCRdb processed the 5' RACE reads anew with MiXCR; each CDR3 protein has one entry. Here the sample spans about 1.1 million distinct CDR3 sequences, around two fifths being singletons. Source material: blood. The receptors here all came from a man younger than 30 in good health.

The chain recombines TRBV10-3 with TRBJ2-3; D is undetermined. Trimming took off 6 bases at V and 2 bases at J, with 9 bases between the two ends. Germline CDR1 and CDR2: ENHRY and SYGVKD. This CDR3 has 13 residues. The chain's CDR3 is CAIRGDSTDTQYF. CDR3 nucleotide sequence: TGTGCCATCAGGGGTGACTCCACAGATACGCAGTATTTT.

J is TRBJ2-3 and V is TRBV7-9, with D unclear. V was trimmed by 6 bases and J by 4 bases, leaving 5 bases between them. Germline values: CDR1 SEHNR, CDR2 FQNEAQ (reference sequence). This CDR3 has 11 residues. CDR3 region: CASRGPDTQYF. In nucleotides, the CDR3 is TGTGCCAGCAGGGGCCCAGATACGCAGTATTTT.

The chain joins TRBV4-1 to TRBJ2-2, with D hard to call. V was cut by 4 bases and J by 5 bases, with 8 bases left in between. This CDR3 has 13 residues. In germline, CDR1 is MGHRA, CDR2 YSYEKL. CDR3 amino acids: CASSRDQTGELFF. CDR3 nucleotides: TGCGCCAGCAGCCGAGACCAAACCGGGGAGCTGTTTTTT.

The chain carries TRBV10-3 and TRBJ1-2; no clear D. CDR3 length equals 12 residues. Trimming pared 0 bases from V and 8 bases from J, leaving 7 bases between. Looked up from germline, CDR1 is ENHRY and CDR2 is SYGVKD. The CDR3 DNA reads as TGTGCCATCAGTGAGTCGGGAGACGGCTACACCTTC. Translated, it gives CAISESGDGYTF.

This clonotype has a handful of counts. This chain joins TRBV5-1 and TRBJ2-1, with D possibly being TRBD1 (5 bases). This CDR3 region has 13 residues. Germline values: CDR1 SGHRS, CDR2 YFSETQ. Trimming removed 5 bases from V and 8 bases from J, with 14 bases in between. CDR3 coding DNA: TGCGCCAGCAGGACCGACAGCTTCCATGAGCAGTTCTTC. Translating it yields CASRTDSFHEQFF. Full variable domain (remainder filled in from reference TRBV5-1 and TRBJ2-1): KAGVTQTPRYLIKTRGQQVTLSCSPISGHRSVSWYQQTPGQGLQFLFEYFSETQRNKGNFPGRFSGRQFSNSRSEMNVSTLELGDSALYLCASRTDSFHEQFFGPGTRLTVL.

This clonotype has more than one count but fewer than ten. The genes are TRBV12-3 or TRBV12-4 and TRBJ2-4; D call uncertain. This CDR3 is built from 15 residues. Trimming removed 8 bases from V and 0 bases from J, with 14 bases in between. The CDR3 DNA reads TGTGCCAGCGCCCGAGACGAATTAGCCAAAAACATTCAGTACTTC. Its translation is CASARDELAKNIQYF.

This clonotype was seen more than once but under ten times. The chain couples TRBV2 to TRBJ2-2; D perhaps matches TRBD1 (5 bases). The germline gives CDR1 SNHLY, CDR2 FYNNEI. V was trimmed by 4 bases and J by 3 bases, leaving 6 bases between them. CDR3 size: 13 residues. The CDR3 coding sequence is TGTGCCAGCAGTGGCAGGGACACCGGGGAGCTGTTTTTT. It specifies CASSGRDTGELFF.

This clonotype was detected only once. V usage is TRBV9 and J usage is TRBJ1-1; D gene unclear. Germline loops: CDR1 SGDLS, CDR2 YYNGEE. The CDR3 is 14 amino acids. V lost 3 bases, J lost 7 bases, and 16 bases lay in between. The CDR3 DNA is TGTGCCAGCAGCGCCGAAGGAGCACGAAATGAAGCTTTCTTT. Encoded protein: CASSAEGARNEAFF.

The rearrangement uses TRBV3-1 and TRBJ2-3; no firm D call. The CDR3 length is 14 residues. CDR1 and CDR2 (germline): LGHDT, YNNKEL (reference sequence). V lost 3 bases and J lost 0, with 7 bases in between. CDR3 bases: TGTGCCAGCAGCCAGTCGCCTAGCACAGATACGCAGTATTTT. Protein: CASSQSPSTDTQYF.

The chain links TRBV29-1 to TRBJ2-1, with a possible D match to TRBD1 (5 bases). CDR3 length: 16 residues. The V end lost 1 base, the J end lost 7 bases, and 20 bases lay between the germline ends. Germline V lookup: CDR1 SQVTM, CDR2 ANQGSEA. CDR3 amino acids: CSVEVPGLSRLNEQFF. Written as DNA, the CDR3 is TGCAGCGTTGAAGTCCCAGGGCTTAGTCGTTTGAATGAGCAGTTCTTC.

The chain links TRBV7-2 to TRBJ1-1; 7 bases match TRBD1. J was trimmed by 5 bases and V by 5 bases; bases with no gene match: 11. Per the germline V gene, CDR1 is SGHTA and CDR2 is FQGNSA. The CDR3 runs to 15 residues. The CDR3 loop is CASSPAPGTATEAFF. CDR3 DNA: TGTGCCAGCAGCCCAGCTCCAGGGACAGCTACTGAAGCTTTCTTT.

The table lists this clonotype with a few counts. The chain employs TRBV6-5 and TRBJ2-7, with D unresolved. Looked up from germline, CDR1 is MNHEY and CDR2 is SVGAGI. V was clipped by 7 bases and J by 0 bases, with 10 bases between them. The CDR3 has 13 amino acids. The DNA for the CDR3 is TGTGCCAGCATGAAGGGCCCCTCCTACGAGCAGTACTTC. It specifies CASMKGPSYEQYF.

As DNA, the CDR3 is TGCGCCAGCAGCTTTATGGTGGGGCATACAGATACGCAGTATTTT. This sequence encodes CASSFMVGHTDTQYF. V and J are TRBV5-1 and TRBJ2-3, with a possible D match to TRBD1 (5 bases). With 2 bases removed from V and 3 bases from J, the gap between germline ends came to 13 bases. CDR1 and CDR2 from the germline V gene are SGHRS and YFSETQ. This CDR3 comprises 15 residues.